Given below is one TCR beta chain in context. Its target is not known. The table came from immunoSEQ multiplex PCR; TCRdb's copy has only in-frame clones and leaves some out. The sample records 150,000 to 200,000 clones, roughly 91% being singletons. These data are taken from a study of T cell responses to AZD1222 COVID-19 vaccine. Findings and limits, study-wide: Every sample of the repertoires postdated the peak T cell response. It was only six AZD1222 recipients who were seropositive at baseline. Regions 160-218 and 743-854 dominated among vaccine-associated CD4 TCRs spanning spike. Females made up more of the donors, who were largely white British, and clonal diversity may have come out too low.

V gave up 3 bases and J gave up 2 bases; unmatched junction bases: 6. Germline lookup yields CDR1 SGHRS and CDR2 YFSETQ. CDR3 length: 15 amino acids. The chain joins TRBV5-1 to TRBJ2-7; 9 positions match TRBD1. This sequence originates from an adult who received the MenACWY meningococcal vaccine as a control. The input for sequencing was peripheral blood, taken 28 days after the second dose of the MenACWY control vaccine. The chain's CDR3 is CASSSPGQGTYEQYF. CDR3 in DNA: TGCGCCAGCAGCTCGCCGGGACAGGGAACCTACGAGCAGTACTTC.